This T cell receptor beta chain was sequenced during a study of quantifying T cell responses using KT2 cells. Background on the study: RNA was reverse transcribed with TCR alpha and beta constant-region primers. Estimated efficiency of the T4 ligation step was above 8.5% under optimum conditions. Study-level findings and limits: Input KT2 cell number predicted KT2 alpha and beta sequence counts linearly over several orders of magnitude. Very high KT2 spike-in numbers caused saturation in KT2 sequence detection.

CDR3 length equals 13 residues. V lost 5 bases and J lost 5; bases outside the gene matches: 5. The sample is PBMC spiked with counted cells of clone KT2. The table lists this clonotype with many counts. Its antigen is unidentified. A single-stranded UMI oligo with SP2 sequence was ligated to cDNA 3' ends. First-round PCR used about 4 cycles and beta primers RC1.1 and RC1.2 covering TRBC1 and TRBC2. TCRdb ran MiXCR on the UMI-ligation and nested PCR reads and lists one entry per CDR3 protein. The profile shows 25,000 to 35,000 distinct CDR3 sequences, roughly 8% of them singletons. The rearrangement links TRBV12-3 or TRBV12-4 to TRBJ1-1; TRBD1 matches at 7 bases. Sequenced input: PBMCs spiked with cells of the T cell clone KT2. The receptor comes from a human donor. In nucleotides, the CDR3 is TGTGCCAGCAGTCTCGGGACAGCTACTGAAGCTTTCTTT. Protein sequence: CASSLGTATEAFF.